This TCR beta chain was sequenced during a study of cytomegalovirus exposure and HLA in healthy donors (dated by TCRdb to the late 2010s). About the investigation overall: An earlier analysis of some 600 of the donors reported under 300 Gb of sequence data and around 100 million unique TCR beta sequences obtained from roughly 180 million T cells. Roughly 300 gigabases of sequencing data and approximately 80 million unique TCR sequences were included in an early release covering about 600 HLA-typed donors. The genetic ancestry cluster associated with self-reported Caucasian donors included 81% of the roughly 400 genotyped donors. The aim of the study was to test whether cataloging public T cell receptors could identify signatures of past pathogen exposure. The study profiled the T cell repertoires of 500 to 800 subjects by immunosequencing and related them to cytomegalovirus serostatus. Along with the approximately 700-subject first cohort, a separate validation cohort of over a hundred different subjects was used. To predict cytomegalovirus infection status, the study brought together high-throughput TCR immunosequencing, statistical association of individual TCRs with disease status, and machine learning. A later analysis re-examined previously published TCR beta repertoires from 500 to 700 donors and added high-resolution HLA genotyping to investigate patterns of TCR occurrence. Rather than using new phenotypic data, the later analysis identified candidate immune exposures from TCR beta sequences and from how often those sequences occurred across donors. An earlier analysis of approximately 500 of the donors applied high-throughput TCR beta sequencing to assess whether each TCR beta V gene segment acted as functional or pseudogenic. Donor age, sex, ethnicity and CMV serostatus were compiled alongside the repertoire data. In a later genetic analysis, genome-wide SNP genotypes for about three fifths of the roughly 670 donors were used, and that subset was treated as a discovery cohort. All discovery cohort repertoires had been generated using a single sequencing platform. HLA typing included class I and class II loci at four-digit resolution. The number of donors typed differed by locus, with about 629-640 for A, B, C, DRB1 and DQB1, 522 for DQA1, under 610 for DPA1, and some 450 for DPB1. Roughly five DR-DQ haplotypes were handled as single units for association and clustering, since linkage in the cohort was strong. On average, 235,054 unique TCR beta nucleotide sequences were sequenced per donor among a few hundred genotyped donors of the cohort, with roughly 18% of those sequences being non-productive.

The CDR3 runs 14 residues from the cysteine to the phenylalanine. The kept DNA is CDR3 alone, 42 bases in frame from the first base. From V the trimming removes 6 bases and from J it removes 10 bases, while the gene matches leave 11 bases of the junction unaccounted for. CDR1 is given as SQVTM and CDR2 as ANQGSEA, both from the germline V gene. The cohort comprised fewer than 700 healthy bone marrow donors. At the time of sampling, all cohort members were nominally healthy, though unrecorded immune exposures were likely present. The donor tested CMV seropositive, placing the donor among the 289 seropositive members of the cohort. Every donor gave a peripheral blood sample, and the peripheral blood mononuclear cells from that sample were used for TCR beta sequencing. The Qiagen DNeasy Blood Extraction Kit was used to extract genomic DNA from the blood cell samples. The method behind the library was the immunoSEQ multiplex PCR assay. For the multiplex PCR, a mixture combining 60 forward primers for TCR Vbeta segments and 13 reverse primers for TCR Jbeta segments was used. Amplification of the CDR3 region of rearranged TCR beta genes was performed with a multiplex PCR assay on genomic DNA. The amplified TCR beta libraries were sequenced on the Illumina HiSeq System as 87-base-pair reads. The paper's data handling went like this. A later analysis tallied 80 million to 95 million unique TCR beta chains across the approximately 670 repertoires, and approximately 11 million of those chains were shared by two or more donors. A nearest-neighbor algorithm error-corrected the raw reads and collapsed the reads into unique sequences, merging closely related sequences to remove PCR and sequencing errors. To assign V, D and J gene segments, CDR3 sequences were aligned to IMGT reference sequences. For a sequence to be retained, a match of at least six nucleotides was required to both a V gene segment and a J gene segment. Rearrangements were classified as productive when the CDR3 lacked stop codons and remained in frame with V and J, and all other rearrangements were classified as non-productive. CDR3 was defined by IMGT convention, running from the second conserved V-encoded cysteine to the conserved J-encoded phenylalanine. In an earlier analysis of roughly 580 of the donors, sequences lacking an unambiguous match to a single V gene segment were excluded. In an earlier analysis of 450 to 700 of the donors, V segments were called functional above 56.7% productive rearrangements and were called segregating when the between-donor standard deviation exceeded 5%. To diagnose cytomegalovirus status from the catalog of TCR beta chain sequences, a statistical classification framework was built. In a later analysis, TCR nucleotide sequences were compared against IMGT/GENE-DB human TR gene sequences so that V and J genes could be assigned. In a later analysis, CDR3 sequences and most-parsimonious VDJ recombination scenarios were assigned using the TCRdist pipeline. In a later analysis, each TCR beta chain was defined by its CDR3 amino acid sequence together with its V-gene family, and reads without a unique V-gene family were excluded. To address suspected cross-contamination and a sequencing artifact, a later analysis removed some 620 highly shared, low-generation-probability nucleotide sequences. In a later analysis, a clonal expansion index was calculated for each public chain from normalized within-repertoire ranks of inferred template counts. In a later analysis, generation probabilities were computed with a VDJ recombination model fitted to out-of-frame rearrangements, and the resulting probabilities were checked against IGoR. Hypergeometric tests were used in a later analysis to score TCR-TCR, TCR-HLA and TCR-CMV co-occurrence, with a repertoire-size bias correction applied to the TCR pairs. False discovery rates were estimated in a later analysis by permuting HLA or CMV assignments 20 times. A later analysis grouped co-occurring TCRs with DBSCAN, adding TCRdist sequence similarity when clustering within HLA-allele-positive subsets. Repertoires with fewer than 30,000 or more than 120,000 public chains, plus five repertoires with anomalous nucleotide sharing, were excluded from co-occurrence clustering. The source is immuneACCESS, and TCRdb retained only in-frame sequences with V and J called. Part of the clones is not carried over; for the studies checked, unresolved V genes explain less than half of this, and the remainder is unexplained. V and J calls and clone size are as listed in that table; D and trimming were resolved from the DNA. This sample gives 200,000 to 250,000 clones in total; about four fifths of them show up just once. The biggest ten clones account for 5% to 6.5% of the sample.

On the study overall, not on this receptor specifically: Assigning TCR associations to individual alleles was difficult when HLA alleles, especially DR and DQ, strongly co-occurred. In an earlier analysis of under 600 of the donors, most TCR beta V segments were observed in productive rearrangements about 87% or about 30% of the time, broadly matching IMGT annotations. Most TCR sequences were seen in very few donors, while some public TCRs were found in many individuals. Some IMGT-functional V segments, including TRBV6-2 and TRBV6-3, could not be distinguished by the 87-base-pair reads and were therefore excluded. Presence/absence analyses assumed roughly uniform sequencing depth across donors, an assumption that may not hold. CMV serostatus was the only immune exposure information available for the cohort. According to a later genetic analysis, donors in an Asian-associated ancestry cluster had fewer N-insertions in productive TCRs than the roughly 670-donor mean. According to a later analysis, most CMV-associated TCR beta chains appeared to be HLA-restricted, and the HLA associations seemed to be driven largely by CMV exposure. HLA typing was unavailable for some donors at each locus, so association tests used only the typed subset. Correlated functional status among segregating V segments might reflect linkage disequilibrium, but an unknown experimental factor could not be ruled out. In a later analysis, several top co-occurrence clusters were reported to appear linked to parvovirus B19, influenza, CMV and Epstein-Barr virus. It was suggested by the authors that the approach could potentially be generalized to other disease states and immunological phenotypes. A further reported finding was that TCR beta sequences accurately predicted the HLA-A and HLA-B alleles for most subjects in the first cohort. A cluster of highly shared sequence variants was judged likely to be a technical artifact of the sequencing pipeline. In vitro tests confirmed that a few of the cytomegalovirus-associated TCR beta chains recognize cytomegalovirus antigens. At a false discovery rate of 0.05, a later analysis linked 15,000 to 20,000 TCR beta sequences to specific HLA alleles. The earlier analysis of some 540 of the donors excluded roughly 16 rarely observed V segments, including chromosome 9 orphons, because counts were too low. A later analysis found that HLA-associated TCR beta chains were more clonally expanded and had lower generation probabilities than equally common non-associated chains. In a later genetic analysis, a missense DCLRE1C variant was associated with V-gene and J-gene trimming of TCR beta chains, and the association was replicated in an independent cohort. The classifier was reported to diagnose cytomegalovirus status with high specificity and sensitivity in both the original cohort and the validation cohort. The cohort was sequenced for TCR beta chains only, and without alpha or paired-chain data the features that could be detected were limited. A later analysis found that TCR association rates varied across HLA loci, with DRB1 alleles showing the most associated TCRs and HLA-C alleles the fewest. A total of about 180 TCR beta chains were listed by the study as associated with cytomegalovirus.

To note about this clone: The clone's antigen remains unknown. No much larger clone exists at a distance of one base, and base qualities are not known.

The chain employs TRBV29-1 and TRBJ2-3, with TRBD1 identical over 12 junction bases. This receptor was identified in a woman aged 40 to 50 in good health and CMV-seropositive. Source material: PBMCs. Here the CDR3 is given as CSVSGTGGGRPQYF. Here is the DNA: TGCAGCGTCTCCGGGACAGGGGGCGGAAGACCGCAGTATTTT.